The table lists the clone carrying this T cell receptor beta chain with many counts. The CDR3 has 16 residues. V lost 4 bases to trimming and J lost 1 base; unmatched junction nucleotides: 6. Germline loops: CDR1 SEHNR, CDR2 FQNEAQ (reference sequence). The data stem from a study of blood T cell repertoires in COVID-19. Study at large: Sites across the United States, Italy and Spain contributed samples from acute and convalescent COVID-19. T cells, B-cell-depleted T cells, or PBMCs provided the cDNA or gDNA that served as material.

Authors' methods: Reference gene primer amplification in the assay estimated nucleated cell counts. The repertoire was sequenced with immunoSEQ multiplex PCR; TCRdb's copy has only in-frame clones and lacks some. D and trimming were read from the DNA, whereas the V and J calls and clone size are those reported in that table. The sample gives around 170,000 clones, 65% to 90% of which show up once; about 9.6% is in the top ten. This chain joins TRBV7-9 and TRBJ2-7, with 11 bases fitting TRBD1. Sample: peripheral blood. The receptor comes from a man aged 50-60 years with active or convalescent COVID-19. For the CDR3, the DNA is TGTGCCAGCAGCTCTCGGACAGGGGGCCTATCCTACGAGCAGTACTTC. Residues: CASSSRTGGLSYEQYF. The entire variable domain, with the rest obtained from reference TRBV7-9 and TRBJ2-7, is as follows: DTGVSQNPRHKITKRGQNVTFRCDPISEHNRLYWYRQTLGQGPEFLTYFQNEAQLEKSRLLSDRFSAERPKGSFSTLEIQRTEQGDSAMYLCASSSRTGGLSYEQYFGPGTRLTVT.